This T cell receptor (beta chain) was obtained from a study of beta chain features in type 1 diabetes (dated by TCRdb to 2016 to 2019). In the study overall: Patients and healthy donors did not differ in mean age, gender distribution, total cell number or subset yield. In the study, recently diagnosed type 1 diabetes patients and matched healthy donors were compared on the TCRB repertoires of their sorted circulating CD4+ T cell subsets. Regulatory and stem cell-like memory subsets were isolated from only 8 patients and roughly eight healthy donors, whereas naive and central memory subsets came from all 30 or so donors. A total of roughly 99 million sorted cells were examined across all samples, and the number of cells per subset was strongly correlated with RNA yield.

The CDR3 numbers 13 residues from cysteine through phenylalanine. The entry retains the CDR3 DNA only, 39 bases that are in frame from base 1. Via the germline V gene, CDR1 is MNHEY and CDR2 SVGAGI. V is reduced by 6 bases and J by 2 bases, leaving a spacing of 10 bases between them. Results the study describes overall, beyond this receptor: PCR may preferentially amplify shorter templates, but because patient and control samples were amplified and corrected together, any resulting skew would affect both groups equally. At VDJ recombination sites, patients with type 1 diabetes made fewer insertions and deleted more nucleotides, a pattern implying thymic rearrangement abnormalities. Because cDNA was sequenced instead of genomic DNA, activated cells with high expression could be over-represented, although the groups did not differ in activation or CD3 levels. A moderate but significant shortening of TCRB CDR3 length was observed in type 1 diabetes patients in all four CD4+ subsets. Because the HLA sub-analyses included only small numbers of individuals, any influence of HLA type on TCRB rearrangement was left unresolved. Naive, central memory and regulatory TCRB repertoires appeared to be more alike among patients than among healthy donors.

All of the isolated RNA was reverse transcribed with the High Capacity cDNA Reverse Transcription Kit, so expressed TCRB transcripts were sequenced. Deep immunoSEQ sequencing was performed on naive, central memory and regulatory T cell samples, with an average of roughly 3.3 million total reads per sample. Sorted cells were lysed in RLT buffer and RNA was extracted with DNase-treated RNeasy Micro or Mini kits, depending on cell number. To prevent cross-contamination, each cell subset was processed individually, whereas patient and healthy donor samples were processed jointly. Using the immunoSEQ multiplex PCR, TCRB sequences were amplified from cDNA into 87-bp fragments spanning the CDR3 region. Sequencing of the amplicons was performed on the Illumina HiSeq platform. Processing in the source paper ran as follows. PCR bias was corrected computationally using synthetic template baselines, and reads within Hamming distance 2 were collapsed, with unmergeable singletons discarded. Reads were aligned to IMGT to assign V, D and J genes, CDR3 length, and insertions or deletions at six rearrangement sites. Within each subset, clonotype counts were normalized to sorted cell number, and only after that were true diversity and Gini coefficients computed with the tcR R package. Repertoire sharing was quantified using the overlap coefficient calculated on TCRB nucleotide sequences. Out-of-frame TCRB sequences from naive cells were analyzed to stand in for the pre-selection repertoire. TCRdb stores this immuneACCESS table with in-frame sequences only. Part of the clones is absent; in the studies checked, under half of the shortfall reflects unresolved V genes, and no reason is known for the rest. V and J calls plus clone size are reproduced from that table; the DNA served to infer D and trimming. The sample profile shows roughly 330,000 clones; about 13% of them were found once. The ten largest make up about 0.015% of the sample.

A remark on this clone: This receptor's antigen is unknown. Base qualities are missing; no much larger clone stands one base away.

Each donor gave one peripheral blood draw, averaging roughly 120 mL, which was collected into heparinised tubes. A BD FACSAria II was used to sort naive, central memory, regulatory and stem cell-like memory CD4+ T cells with a panel that included CD45RO, CCR7, CD25, CD127, CD95 and CD27. Every sorted population had a purity above 98%. PBMCs were isolated immediately by Lymphoprep density gradient centrifugation and stained directly without culture. So that batch effects would be minimized, each experiment stained and sorted samples in pairs, pairing one healthy donor with one patient. Sequencing input: naive CD4+ T cells from blood. This specimen's cell subset or site label, per the study, means: true naive CD4+ T cells. Here the chain combines TRBV6-5 and TRBJ1-1; perhaps TRBD1 is the D gene, with 6 bases matching. The origin of this receptor is a woman between 18 and 29 years old with type 1 diabetes. The CDR3 corresponds to CASSRGENTEAFF. The sequenced DNA is TGTGCCAGCAGCAGGGGTGAAAACACTGAAGCTTTCTTT.